The 8 T cell receptor beta chains presented below share a single source sample, sequenced in a study of memory B cells and T cells in multiple sclerosis. Clones were sequenced by immunoSEQ multiplex PCR, and TCRdb holds only the in-frame ones, with some missing. The sample records approximately 7,800 clones, 58% being singletons. Input material: memory (CD45RO+) CD8+ T cells from blood. These receptors were collected from a human donor with multiple sclerosis.

V and J are TRBV6-6 and TRBJ2-7; D remains unclear. Germline V gives CDR1 MNHNY, CDR2 SVGAGI (reference sequence). V gave up 6 bases and J gave up 8 bases, with 20 bases separating them. The CDR3 has 14 amino acids. CDR3 DNA sequence: TGTGCCAGCAGCAACACCCCCAGAGGTGGTCAGCAGTACTTC. Amino acid sequence: CASSNTPRGGQQYF.

This clone was seen a few times. This chain joins TRBV19 and TRBJ2-7; a possible D gene is TRBD2 (6 bases). V was clipped by 1 base and J by 2 bases, with 15 bases between them. CDR3 length: 16 amino acids. Germline V gives CDR1 LNHDA, CDR2 SQIVND (reference sequence). CDR3 in amino acids: CASSIVTSGDPYEQYF. The CDR3 region has the DNA TGTGCCAGTAGTATAGTGACTTCGGGGGACCCCTACGAGCAGTACTTC. The full variable domain, its missing parts supplied by reference TRBV19 and TRBJ2-7, is DGGITQSPKYLFRKEGQNVTLSCEQNLNHDAMYWYRQDPGQGLRLIYYSQIVNDFQKGDIAEGYSVSREKKESFPLTVTSAQKNPTAFYLCASSIVTSGDPYEQYFGPGTRLTVT.

The gene calls are TRBV7-8 and TRBJ2-7; 8 bases agree with TRBD1. The CDR3 runs to 15 residues. The J segment lost 3 bases and the V segment lost 3 bases, leaving 7 bases of the junction unmatched. Germline V gives CDR1 SGHVS, CDR2 FQNEAQ. Here the CDR3 DNA reads TGTGCCAGCAGCTTCGGGTACAGGGGGAACTACGAGCAGTACTTC. Translating gives CASSFGYRGNYEQYF.

In DNA form, the CDR3 reads TGCGCCAGCAGCGCATCGGGAAACACTGAAGCTTTCTTT. This codes for CASSASGNTEAFF. J is TRBJ1-1 and V is TRBV10-1; D uncertain. V lost 6 bases and J lost 2, with 10 bases in between. CDR1 and CDR2 (germline): WNHNN, SYGVQD (reference sequence). The CDR3 sequence is 13 residues long.

This clone was observed a few times. J is TRBJ1-2 and V is TRBV28; possibly TRBD1 for D (5 bases). The germline V gene encodes CDR1 MDHEN and CDR2 SYDVKM. V lost 2 bases and J lost 3, with 13 bases in between. The CDR3 spans 15 residues. The CDR3 sequence is CASSLRGGGDYGYTF. DNA of the CDR3: TGTGCCAGCAGTTTACGCGGGGGTGGGGACTATGGCTACACCTTC.

The chain couples TRBV28 to TRBJ2-1; tentatively, D is TRBD1 (6 bases). With 2 bases removed from V and 1 base from J, the gap between germline ends came to 12 bases. Germline assignment: CDR1 MDHEN and CDR2 SYDVKM. This CDR3 comprises 16 residues. The CDR3 reads CASSLPRGRSYNEQFF. CDR3 in DNA: TGTGCCAGCAGTTTACCCAGGGGCCGGTCCTACAATGAGCAGTTCTTC. Together with reference TRBV28 and TRBJ2-1, the CDR3 gives the full variable domain: DVKVTQSSRYLVKRTGEKVFLECVQDMDHENMFWYRQDPGLGLRLIYFSYDVKMKEKGDIPEGYSVSREKKERFSLILESASTNQTSMYLCASSLPRGRSYNEQFFGPGTRLTVL.

V usage is TRBV5-1 and J usage is TRBJ2-3; perhaps TRBD1 as D (5 bases). This CDR3 is built from 15 residues. V gave up 0 bases and J gave up 2 bases, with 10 bases separating them. Per the germline V gene, CDR1 is SGHRS and CDR2 is YFSETQ. For the CDR3, the DNA is TGCGCCAGCAGCTTGGAGGAGACAGTCACAGATACGCAGTATTTT. This sequence encodes CASSLEETVTDTQYF.

The J gene is TRBJ2-1, the V gene TRBV30; TRBD2 is a possible D gene (6 bases). CDR3 length equals 13 residues. The germline V gene has CDR1 GTSNPN and CDR2 SVGIG (reference sequence). V lost 5 bases to trimming and J lost 4 bases, with 12 bases between them. Here the CDR3 reads CAWAGTGYNEQFF. The CDR3 DNA follows: TGTGCCTGGGCCGGGACTGGATACAATGAGCAGTTCTTC.